One sample yielded the 6 T cell receptor beta chains listed below, sequenced in a study of cytotoxic CD8 clonotypes in ibrutinib-treated CLL. TCRdb keeps only in-frame clones here, not all; method: immunoSEQ multiplex PCR. The data show some 130,000 clones, roughly 88% seen once. The sequencing used PBMCs, collected after 24 months of ibrutinib treatment. The receptors were gathered from a human donor with chronic lymphocytic leukemia.

The V gene is TRBV19, the J gene TRBJ2-7, with D possibly being TRBD2 (6 bases). The CDR3 totals 14 residues. The V gene's germline CDR1 is LNHDA and CDR2 SQIVND (reference sequence). Between the trimmed V and J ends, which lost 3 bases and 4 bases, there was a span of 13 bases. CDR3 bases: TGTGCCAGTAGTATGGGGCTGGGGGGTTACGAGCAGTACTTC. Encoded protein: CASSMGLGGYEQYF.

The J gene is TRBJ2-3, the V gene TRBV9; D ambiguous. The CDR3 spans 13 residues. CDR1 is SGDLS, CDR2 YYNGEE, per germline. With 5 bases removed from V and 1 base from J, the gap between germline ends came to 8 bases. The DNA for the CDR3 is TGTGCCAGCAGTACACCTCGCACAGATACGCAGTATTTT. Its translation is CASSTPRTDTQYF.

This rearrangement joins TRBV28 to TRBJ1-3; tentative D call: TRBD1 (6 bases). Germline CDR1 is MDHEN and CDR2 is SYDVKM. Trimming shortened V by 4 bases and J by 3 bases, and 16 bases separated the two germline ends. This CDR3 region has 16 residues. The CDR3 DNA sequence: TGTGCCAGCAGTTCCCCCGCAGGGGTTGATGGAAACACCATATATTTT. Translation: CASSSPAGVDGNTIYF.

The chain employs TRBV9 and TRBJ1-1; the match to TRBD1 covers 8 bases. The length of the CDR3 is 13 residues. With V trimmed by 4 bases and J by 2 bases, 1 base remained unmatched. Germline V gives CDR1 SGDLS, CDR2 YYNGEE. The CDR3 coding sequence is TGTGCCAGCAGCCAGGGGGCTAACACTGAAGCTTTCTTT. Encoded protein: CASSQGANTEAFF. The full variable domain, in which reference TRBV9 and TRBJ1-1 provide the parts outside the CDR3, is DSGVTQTPKHLITATGQRVTLRCSPRSGDLSVYWYQQSLDQGLQFLIQYYNGEERAKGNILERFSAQQFPDLHSELNLSSLELGDSALYFCASSQGANTEAFFGQGTRLTVV.

V is TRBV6-4 and J is TRBJ2-7; D is undetermined. Germline V lookup: CDR1 MRHNA, CDR2 SNTAGT. V shed 0 bases and J shed 2 bases, with 8 bases lying between them. This CDR3 has 14 residues. CDR3 amino acids: CASSDSGRTYEQYF. CDR3 sequence (DNA): TGTGCCAGCAGTGACTCGGGCCGTACCTACGAGCAGTACTTC.

The chain uses TRBV5-1 and TRBJ2-2, with D possibly TRBD1 on 5 matching bases. The V and J ends lost 0 bases and 6 bases respectively, with 12 bases between them. Germline V gene sequence: CDR1 SGHRS, CDR2 YFSETQ. This CDR3 is built from 15 residues. CDR3 DNA sequence: TGCGCCAGCAGCTTGGGAACTACAGGTCCCGGGGAGCTGTTTTTT. Its protein product is CASSLGTTGPGELFF.